This TCR beta chain is from a study of cytotoxic CD8 clonotypes in ibrutinib-treated CLL. Looking at the study overall: After a median around 12 months on treatment (6 to 36), response samples were drawn. Overall study results and limits: Under therapy, public clonotypes either contracted or stayed stable, and they were uncommon.

For this clone: The antigen is not known.

Generated by immunoSEQ multiplex PCR, the TCRdb table keeps only in-frame clones and is missing some. The sample lists 250,000 to 350,000 clones, 65% to 85% seen once, with roughly 6% in the top ten. Per germline, CDR1 LNHDA and CDR2 SQIVND (reference sequence). V lost 4 bases, J lost 7 bases, and 7 bases stayed unmatched. The length of the CDR3 is 15 residues. This specimen was PBMCs, taken at disease progression, from a patient treated with ibrutinib. J is TRBJ2-2 and V is TRBV19; 9 nucleotides align to TRBD1. This receptor was taken from a human donor with chronic lymphocytic leukemia. The CDR3 reads CASSKIGQGNGELFF. The CDR3 nucleotides are TGTGCCAGTAGTAAGATCGGACAGGGGAACGGGGAGCTGTTTTTT.